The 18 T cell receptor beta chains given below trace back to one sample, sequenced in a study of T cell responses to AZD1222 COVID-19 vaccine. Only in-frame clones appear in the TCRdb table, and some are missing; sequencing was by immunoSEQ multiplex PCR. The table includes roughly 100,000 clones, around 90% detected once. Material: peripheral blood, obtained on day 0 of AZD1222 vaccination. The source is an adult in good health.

The CDR3 is CASSSTVAQETQYF. CDR3 nucleotide sequence: TGTGCCAGCAGCTCAACCGTGGCGCAAGAGACCCAGTACTTC. This chain connects TRBV7-2 to TRBJ2-5, with D hard to call. The V and J ends lost 4 bases and 2 bases respectively, with 11 bases between them. The CDR3 spans 14 residues. Germline V gene data show CDR1 as SGHTA and CDR2 as FQGNSA.

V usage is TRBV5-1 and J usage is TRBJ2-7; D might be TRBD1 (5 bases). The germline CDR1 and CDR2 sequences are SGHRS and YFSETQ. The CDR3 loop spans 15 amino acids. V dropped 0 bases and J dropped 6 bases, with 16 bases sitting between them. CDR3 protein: CASSLGVPGKREQYF. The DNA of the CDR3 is TGCGCCAGCAGCTTGGGAGTCCCAGGGAAGCGCGAGCAGTACTTC.

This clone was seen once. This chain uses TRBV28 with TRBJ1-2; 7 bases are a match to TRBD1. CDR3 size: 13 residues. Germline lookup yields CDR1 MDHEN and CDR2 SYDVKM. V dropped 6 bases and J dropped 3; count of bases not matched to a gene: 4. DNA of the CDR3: TGTGCCAGCAGGACAGGGCAGTACTATGGCTACACCTTC. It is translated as CASRTGQYYGYTF.

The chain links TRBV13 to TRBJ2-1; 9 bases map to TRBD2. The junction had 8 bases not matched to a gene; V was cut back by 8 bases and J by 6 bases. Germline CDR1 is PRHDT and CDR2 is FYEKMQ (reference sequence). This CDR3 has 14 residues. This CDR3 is CASLSGGPSNEQFF. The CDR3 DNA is TGTGCCAGCTTGAGCGGGGGGCCTAGCAATGAGCAGTTCTTC.

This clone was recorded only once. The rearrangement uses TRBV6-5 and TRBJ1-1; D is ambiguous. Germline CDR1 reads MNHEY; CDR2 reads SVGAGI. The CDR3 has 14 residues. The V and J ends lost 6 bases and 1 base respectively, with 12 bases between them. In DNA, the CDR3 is TGTGCCAGCAGGGGGATAGTACCGAACACTGAAGCTTTCTTT. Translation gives CASRGIVPNTEAFF.

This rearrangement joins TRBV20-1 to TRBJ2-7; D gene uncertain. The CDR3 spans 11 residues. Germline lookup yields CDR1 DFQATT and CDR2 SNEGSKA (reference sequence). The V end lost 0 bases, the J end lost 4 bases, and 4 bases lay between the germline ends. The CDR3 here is CSAREGYEQYF. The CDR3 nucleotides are TGCAGTGCTAGAGAGGGTTACGAGCAGTACTTC.

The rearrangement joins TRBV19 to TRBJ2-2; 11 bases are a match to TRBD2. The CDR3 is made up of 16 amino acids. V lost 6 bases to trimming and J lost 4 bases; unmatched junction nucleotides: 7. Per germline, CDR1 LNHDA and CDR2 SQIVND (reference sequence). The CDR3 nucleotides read TGTGCCAGTAGCCTTAGCGGGGGGGCCGGCACCGGGGAGCTGTTTTTT. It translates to CASSLSGGAGTGELFF.

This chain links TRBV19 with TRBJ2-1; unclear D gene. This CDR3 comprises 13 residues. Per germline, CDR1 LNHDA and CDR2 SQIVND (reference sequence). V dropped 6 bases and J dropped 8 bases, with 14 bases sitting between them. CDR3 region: CASSLQRFDEQFF. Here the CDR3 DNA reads TGTGCCAGTAGCCTACAGCGATTCGATGAGCAGTTCTTC.

CDR3 bases: TGTGCCAGCAGCTTAGCCGTGGGAGGCTCCTATAATTCACCCCTCCACTTT. Its protein product is CASSLAVGGSYNSPLHF. This chain links TRBV11-2 with TRBJ1-6; D gene uncertain. This CDR3 has 17 amino acids. Germline V gene lookup returns CDR1 SGHAT and CDR2 FQNNGV. V was pared by 1 base and J by 0 bases, with 10 bases between.

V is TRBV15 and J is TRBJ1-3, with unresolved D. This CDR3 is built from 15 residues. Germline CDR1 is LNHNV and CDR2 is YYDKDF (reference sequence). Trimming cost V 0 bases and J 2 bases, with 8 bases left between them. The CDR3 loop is CATSRDRSAGNTIYF. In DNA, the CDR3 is TGTGCCACCAGCAGAGATAGGTCGGCTGGAAACACCATATATTTT.

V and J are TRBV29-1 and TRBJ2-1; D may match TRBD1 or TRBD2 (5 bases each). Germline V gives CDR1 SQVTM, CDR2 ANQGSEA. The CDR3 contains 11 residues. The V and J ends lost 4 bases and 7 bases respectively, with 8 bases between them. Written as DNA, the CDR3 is TGCAGCGTTGGGGGGTCAAATGAGCAGTTCTTC. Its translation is CSVGGSNEQFF.

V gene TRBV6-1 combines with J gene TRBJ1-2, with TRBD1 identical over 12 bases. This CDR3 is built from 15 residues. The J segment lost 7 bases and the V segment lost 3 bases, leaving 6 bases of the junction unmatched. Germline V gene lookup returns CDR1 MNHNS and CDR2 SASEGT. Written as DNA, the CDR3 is TGTGCCAGCAGTGAGCCGGGACAGGGGGCCGGTGGCTACACCTTC. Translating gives CASSEPGQGAGGYTF.

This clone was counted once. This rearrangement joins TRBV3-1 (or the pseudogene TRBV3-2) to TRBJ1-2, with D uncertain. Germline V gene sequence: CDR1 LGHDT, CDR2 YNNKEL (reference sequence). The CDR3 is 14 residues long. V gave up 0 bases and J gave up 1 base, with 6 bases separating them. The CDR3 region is CASSQDLLNYGYTF. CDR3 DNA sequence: TGTGCCAGCAGCCAAGATCTGCTTAACTATGGCTACACCTTC.

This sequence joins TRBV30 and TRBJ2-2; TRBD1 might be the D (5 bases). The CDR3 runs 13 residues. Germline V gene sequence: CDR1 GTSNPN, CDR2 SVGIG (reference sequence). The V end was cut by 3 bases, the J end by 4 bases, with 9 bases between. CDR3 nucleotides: TGTGCCTGGAGCGACAGTAGCACCGGGGAGCTGTTTTTT. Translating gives CAWSDSSTGELFF.

The CDR3 loop reads CASSFQGVNNEKLFF. The CDR3 nucleotides read TGTGCCAGCAGCTTTCAGGGGGTTAACAATGAAAAACTGTTTTTT. The rearrangement links TRBV7-9 to TRBJ1-4; 7 bases match TRBD1. Germline V gene sequence: CDR1 SEHNR, CDR2 FQNEAQ (reference sequence). CDR3 length equals 15 residues. J was trimmed by 5 bases and V by 3 bases; bases with no gene match: 6.

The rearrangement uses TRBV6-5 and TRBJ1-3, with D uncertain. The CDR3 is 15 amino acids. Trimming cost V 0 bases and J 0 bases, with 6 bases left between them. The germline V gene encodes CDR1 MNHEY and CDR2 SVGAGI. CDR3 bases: TGTGCCAGCAGTTACTCGACGAGCTCTGGAAACACCATATATTTT. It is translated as CASSYSTSSGNTIYF.

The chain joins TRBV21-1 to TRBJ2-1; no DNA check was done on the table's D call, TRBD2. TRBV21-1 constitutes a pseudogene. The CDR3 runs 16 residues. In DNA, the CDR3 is TGTGCCAGCAGCAAACGACTAGCGGGGGGGCCGGATGAGCAGTTCTTC. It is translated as CASSKRLAGGPDEQFF.

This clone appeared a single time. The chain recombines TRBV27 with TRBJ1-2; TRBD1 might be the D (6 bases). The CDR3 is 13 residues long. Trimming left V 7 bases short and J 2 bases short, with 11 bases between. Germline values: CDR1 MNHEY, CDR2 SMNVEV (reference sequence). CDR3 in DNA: TGTGCCAGCAAGGGAGGACAGAACTATGGCTACACCTTC. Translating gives CASKGGQNYGYTF.